This record concerns one T cell receptor beta chain sequence. One junction end disagrees with the germline gene, perhaps due to a read error. The data originate from a study of tumor and adjacent non-tumor tissue in lung cancer. The library came from three nested PCR rounds adapted from ARM-PCR protocols. TCRdb re-analysed the multiplex PCR reads in MiXCR, keeping a single row per CDR3 protein. This sample has 90,000 to 100,000 distinct CDR3 sequences, with 80% found just once. No cell sorting was done before RNA was extracted from the tissue. More than 3 cm separated this lung sample from the edge of the tumor. The clonotype comes from a man between 60 and 75 years old with small cell lung cancer. The sequenced sample was distant non-tumor lung tissue.

The CDR3 sequence is CPSSRLGSYNEQFF. CDR3 DNA: TGTCCCAGCAGTCGACTGGGGTCCTACAATGAGCAGTTCTTC. V gene TRBV6-5 combines with J gene TRBJ2-1; D is unclear. The V gene's germline CDR1 is MNHEY and CDR2 SVGAGI. The CDR3 runs 14 residues.